Included here is one TCR beta chain sequence, with context. This clonotype is medium-sized (0.01 to 0.1%). The antigen it recognizes is unknown. Per-base qualities were not stored, and no clone one base away is much larger. V is cut by 5 bases and J by 0 bases, and the space between the germline ends is 16 bases. Reading from cysteine to phenylalanine, the CDR3 counts 17 amino acids. CDR3 DNA only is kept here, 51 bases in frame from base 1. From a lookup of the germline V gene (reference sequence), CDR1 and CDR2 are SEHNR and FQNEAQ. Follow-up blood was drawn from HIV-infected patients roughly three months, about 14 weeks, after the initiation of antiretroviral therapy. Whole blood was used without cell fractionation, so the repertoire reflected all unsorted peripheral T cells. For RNA extraction, 2 to 2.5 ml of peripheral blood was collected into Tempus tubes. Enrollment excluded patients who had febrile or AIDS-related illness, tumors, hepatitis B or C coinfection, immunomodulatory therapy, recent vaccination or treatment interruptions. Residual genomic DNA was removed with the TURBO-DNase kit and globin mRNA was depleted with GLOBINclear.

These data originate in a study of HIV-infected patients and healthy controls (dated by TCRdb to the mid-2010s). The study in broad terms: Although they stayed below normal ranges, CD4 counts in most of the 16 patients rose modestly but significantly after three months of therapy. CD8 counts showed no consistent shift during early therapy, whereas the CD4:CD8 ratio rose slightly. An undetectable viral load was attained by 11 of 16 patients by the second bleed and by all patients after a further year of therapy. Patients lacked overall T-cell lymphocytopenia, and total CDR3 counts per chain did not differ significantly from controls. The study asked whether deep sequencing of the TCR repertoire from small blood samples of HIV patients could detect immune perturbation and reconstitution.

What the research found in general, with its limitations: Mean usage differed significantly between HIV-infected patients and controls for eight alpha and eight beta V genes. In the samples, alpha-beta chain pairing was left undetermined. The study cohorts differed slightly in age and sex profile, but those differences did not account for the observed differences in diversity. Only roughly 12 weeks of therapy was reflected in the treated samples, a period arguably too short to observe immune reconstitution given low adult thymic output. Donor HLA types were not determined in the study. MAIT cell alpha-chain CDR3s were present at high frequency in healthy controls but severely depleted in HIV+ repertoires. Sequencing depth was restricted by the use of whole blood, which also prevented the dynamics of distinct T-cell subpopulations from being separated. Only sixteen HIV-infected individuals were processed, which the authors considered a major limit on how widely the findings apply. Differing numbers of distinct sequences in patients and controls hindered comparison, and size-matching assigned excessive weight to rare events in the HIV-infected data. Size-matched repertoire data did not replicate the apparent post-therapy recovery of the Gini index in HIV-infected patients. HIV-associated CDR3s exhibited a significant reduction in frequency during therapy, whereas CMV-associated CDR3s exhibited no significant change, although the majority increased in frequency. Healthy control repertoires showed roughly threefold more distinct CDR3s and higher Shannon diversity than untreated HIV+ repertoires. By Jaccard index and by the count of highly shared sequences, healthy controls shared more CDR3s between individuals than HIV+ patients did. Oligoclonality may be reflected in the significantly higher mean Gini indices of HIV-infected repertoires compared with controls.

500 to 550 ng RNA was reverse transcribed with SuperScript III using primers against the alpha and beta constant regions. Separate alpha and beta chain libraries were made by chain-specific third strand synthesis with multiplexing indices. The protocol used a single primer pair to amplify all rearrangements within a chain, which avoided primer bias, and attached molecular barcodes to each cDNA molecule. T4 RNA Ligase 1 joined purified cDNA to a 5' RACE adapter that carried a random hexamer and the SP2 sequencing primer site. With slow temperature ramps used to favor optimal annealing, second strand synthesis was primed from the SP2 site with Phusion polymerase. Two random hexamer sequences, both added before amplification and joined together, made up the 12-nucleotide barcode of each molecule. A short first PCR added P5 and P7 adapter elements plus a second index, followed by a roughly 25-cycle amplification PCR with P5s and P7 primers. The libraries went through 27 PCR cycles in total, were quantified on a Qubit, were sized on a Bioanalyzer, and were diluted to approximately 4.2 nM. Normalized libraries were sequenced on an Illumina MiSeq with 2 x 250 paired-end kits. Reverse transcription reactions were cleaned up on MinElute columns and eluted into 10 ul Tris-Cl. The adapter ligations were run for 20 to 25 hours at 16 degrees C, and AMPure XP beads at a 1:1 ratio were afterwards used to clean them. Per the authors' processing: Demultiplexed FASTQ files were processed with a modified Decombinator by which V, J, insert and barcode information was output. Sequences sharing a barcode but differing from the dominant sequence were discarded as errors, and barcodes clustered at Levenshtein distance 3 were counted to estimate original cDNA molecules. The R packages ineq, vegan, igraph and RCytoscape were used for downstream analyses, together with IMGT nomenclature and CDR3 definitions. V gene usage was computed over distinct sequences, each TCR counted once to avoid skew from clonal expansion. Unique CDR3 amino acid sequences within a donor were connected in similarity networks whenever two sequences differed by a single Levenshtein edit. Published HIV-specific CDR3s (just under 95 alpha, 600 to 900 beta) and CMV-specific CDR3s (approximately 13 alpha, 200 to 300 beta) were assembled and queried against the repertoires. Lower sequence numbers were not the cause of the decreased diversity in patients, as random subsampling to size-matched repertoires showed. TCRdb cleaned the public reads at Q25 with fastp, built clones with MiXCR and kept in-frame beta chains. Rows with one shared CDR3 protein collapse into an entry with the most common genes and DNA. The V and J calls shown here were made by TCRdb, not taken from the authors' results. The sample records 6,000 to 7,000 distinct CDR3 sequences, less than 9.5% of which are singletons. The leading ten clones occupy approximately 15% of the sample.

The source material was blood, sampled during antiretroviral therapy. The TCR comes from an adult with HIV infection. The chain employs TRBV7-9 and TRBJ2-2; matching of 5 bases hints at TRBD2 as the D gene. The CDR3 corresponds to CASSQVGGLANTGELFF. The bases read TGTGCCAGCAGCCAAGTCGGCGGGCTAGCGAACACCGGGGAGCTGTTTTTT.